This TCR beta chain emerged from a study of blood T cell repertoires in COVID-19. TCRdb's copy holds only in-frame clones and misses some; the assay was immunoSEQ multiplex PCR. The sample holds fewer than 350,000 clones; 86% are singletons and the top ten take around 9%. Trimming took 4 bases from V and 4 from J; bases not matched to a gene: 7. This CDR3 spans 16 amino acids. CDR1 is SGHDT and CDR2 is YYEEEE in the germline V gene. The chain uses TRBV5-6 and TRBJ1-5, with 11 bases lining up with TRBD1. The clonotype originates from a man aged 40-50 years with active or convalescent COVID-19. Sequencing was done on a sample of peripheral blood. CDR3 coding DNA: TGTGCCAGCAGCACCGGCGGACAGGGGGCGAATCAGCCCCAGCATTTT. Protein product: CASSTGGQGANQPQHF.